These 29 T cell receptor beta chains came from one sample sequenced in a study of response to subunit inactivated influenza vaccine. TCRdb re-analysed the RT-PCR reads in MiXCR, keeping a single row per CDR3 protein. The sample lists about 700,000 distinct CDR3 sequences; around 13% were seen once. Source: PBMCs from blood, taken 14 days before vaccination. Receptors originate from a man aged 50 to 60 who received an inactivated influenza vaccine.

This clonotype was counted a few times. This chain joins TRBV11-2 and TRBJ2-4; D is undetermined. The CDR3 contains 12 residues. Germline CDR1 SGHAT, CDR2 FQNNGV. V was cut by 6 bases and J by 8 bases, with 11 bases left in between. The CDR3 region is CASRNARDIQYF. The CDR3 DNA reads TGTGCCAGCAGGAATGCTCGGGACATTCAGTACTTC.

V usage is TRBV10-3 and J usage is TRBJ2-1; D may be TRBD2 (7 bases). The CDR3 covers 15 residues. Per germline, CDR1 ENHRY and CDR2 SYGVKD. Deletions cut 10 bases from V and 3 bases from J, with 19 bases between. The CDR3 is CATEGGGGIYNEQFF. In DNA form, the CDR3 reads TGTGCCACCGAGGGCGGGGGCGGGATCTACAATGAGCAGTTCTTC.

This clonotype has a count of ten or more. CDR3 nucleotide sequence: TGTGCCAGCTCACCAGAGAGAAATGAAAAACTGTTTTTT. It specifies CASSPERNEKLFF. The chain uses TRBV18 and TRBJ1-4; D ambiguous. Germline V CDR1 and CDR2: KGHSH, LQKENI. The CDR3 is 13 residues long. The germline V and J ends were trimmed by 2 bases and 5 bases, with 6 bases remaining between them.

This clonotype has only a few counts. For the CDR3, the DNA is TGTGCCAGTAGTGTCAATACGGGCGGGGCTGAAGCTTTCTTT. It is translated as CASSVNTGGAEAFF. The rearrangement links TRBV19 to TRBJ1-1; D ambiguous. CDR3 length equals 14 residues. The V end was cut by 5 bases, the J end by 6 bases, with 16 bases between. Germline CDR1 LNHDA, CDR2 SQIVND (reference sequence). Full variable domain (remainder filled in from reference TRBV19 and TRBJ1-1): DGGITQSPKYLFRKEGQNVTLSCEQNLNHDAMYWYRQDPGQGLRLIYYSQIVNDFQKGDIAEGYSVSREKKESFPLTVTSAQKNPTAFYLCASSVNTGGAEAFFGQGTRLTVV.

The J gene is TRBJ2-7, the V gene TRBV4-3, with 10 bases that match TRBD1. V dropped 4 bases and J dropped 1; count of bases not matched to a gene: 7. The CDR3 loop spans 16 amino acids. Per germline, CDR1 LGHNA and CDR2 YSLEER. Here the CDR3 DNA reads TGCGCCAGCAGCCGCTTCCCGGGACAGGGGTCCTACGAGCAGTACTTC. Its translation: CASSRFPGQGSYEQYF.

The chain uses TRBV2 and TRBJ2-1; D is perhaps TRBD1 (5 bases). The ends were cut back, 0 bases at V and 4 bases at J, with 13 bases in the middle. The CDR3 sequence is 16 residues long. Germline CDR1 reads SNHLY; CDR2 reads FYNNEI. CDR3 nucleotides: TGTGCCAGCAGTGAAGCCCGACAGTTGAGTTACAATGAGCAGTTCTTC. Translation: CASSEARQLSYNEQFF. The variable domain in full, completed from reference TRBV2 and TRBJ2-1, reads EPEVTQTPSHQVTQMGQEVILRCVPISNHLYFYWYRQILGQKVEFLVSFYNNEISEKSEIFDDQFSVERPDGSNFTLKIRSTKLEDSAMYFCASSEARQLSYNEQFFGPGTRLTVL.

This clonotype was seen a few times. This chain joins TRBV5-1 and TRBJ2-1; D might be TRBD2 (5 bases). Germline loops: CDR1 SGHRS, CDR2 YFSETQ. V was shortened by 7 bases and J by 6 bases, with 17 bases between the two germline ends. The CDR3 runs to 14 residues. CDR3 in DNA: TGCGCCAGCCGAAGGACTCCCGAGATCAATGAGCAGTTCTTC. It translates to CASRRTPEINEQFF.

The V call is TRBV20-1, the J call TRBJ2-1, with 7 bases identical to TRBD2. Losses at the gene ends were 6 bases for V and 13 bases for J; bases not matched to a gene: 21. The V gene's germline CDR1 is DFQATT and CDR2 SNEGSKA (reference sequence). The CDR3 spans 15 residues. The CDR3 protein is CSAPLPGLPEGEQFF. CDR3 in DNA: TGCAGTGCCCCTTTACCGGGACTACCCGAAGGAGAACAGTTCTTC.

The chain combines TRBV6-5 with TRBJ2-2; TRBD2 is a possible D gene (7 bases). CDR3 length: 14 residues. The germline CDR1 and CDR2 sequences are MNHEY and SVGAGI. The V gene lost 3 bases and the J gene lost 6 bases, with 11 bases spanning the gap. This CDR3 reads CASSYSGGPGELFF. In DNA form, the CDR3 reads TGTGCCAGCAGTTATTCGGGGGGCCCCGGGGAGCTGTTTTTT.

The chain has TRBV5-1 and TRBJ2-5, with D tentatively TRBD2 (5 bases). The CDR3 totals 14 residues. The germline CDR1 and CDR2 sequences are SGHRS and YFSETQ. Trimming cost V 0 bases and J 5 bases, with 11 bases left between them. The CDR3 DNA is TGCGCCAGCAGCTTGGGGGCTAGCCGGGAGACCCAGTACTTC. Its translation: CASSLGASRETQYF.

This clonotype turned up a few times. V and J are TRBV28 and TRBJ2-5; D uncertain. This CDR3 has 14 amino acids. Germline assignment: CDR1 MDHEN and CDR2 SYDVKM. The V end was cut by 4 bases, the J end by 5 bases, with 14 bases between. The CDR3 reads CASSSTALVETQYF. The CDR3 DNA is TGTGCCAGCAGTTCAACGGCCCTGGTTGAGACCCAGTACTTC.

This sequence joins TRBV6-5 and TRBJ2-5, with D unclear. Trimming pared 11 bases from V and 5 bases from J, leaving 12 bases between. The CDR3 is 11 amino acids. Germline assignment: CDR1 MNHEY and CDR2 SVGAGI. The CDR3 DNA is TGTGCCTCCGAAGATAGGGAGACCCAGTACTTC. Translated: CASEDRETQYF.

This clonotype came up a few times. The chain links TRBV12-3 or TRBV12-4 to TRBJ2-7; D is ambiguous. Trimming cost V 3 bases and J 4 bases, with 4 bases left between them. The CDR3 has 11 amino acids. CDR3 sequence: CASSLWYEQYF. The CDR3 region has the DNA TGTGCCAGCAGTTTGTGGTACGAGCAGTACTTC.

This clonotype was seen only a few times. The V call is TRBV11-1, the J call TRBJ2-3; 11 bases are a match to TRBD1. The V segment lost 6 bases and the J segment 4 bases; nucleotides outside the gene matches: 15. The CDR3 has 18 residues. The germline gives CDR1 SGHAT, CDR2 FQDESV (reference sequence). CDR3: CASRSRLWGQGEADTQYF. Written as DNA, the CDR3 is TGTGCCAGCAGATCTAGACTTTGGGGACAGGGGGAAGCAGATACGCAGTATTTT. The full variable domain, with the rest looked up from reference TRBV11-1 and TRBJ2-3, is EAEVAQSPRYKITEKSQAVAFWCDPISGHATLYWYRQILGQGPELLVQFQDESVVDDSQLPKDRFSAERLKGVDSTLKIQPAELGDSAMYLCASRSRLWGQGEADTQYFGPGTRLTVL.

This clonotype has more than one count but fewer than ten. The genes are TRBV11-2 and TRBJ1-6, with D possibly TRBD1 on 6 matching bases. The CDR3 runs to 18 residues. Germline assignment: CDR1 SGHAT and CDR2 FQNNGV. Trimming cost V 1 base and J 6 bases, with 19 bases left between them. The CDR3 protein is CASSLGPPRQGSNSPLHF. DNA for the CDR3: TGTGCCAGCAGCTTAGGCCCGCCCCGGCAGGGGAGTAATTCACCCCTCCACTTT.

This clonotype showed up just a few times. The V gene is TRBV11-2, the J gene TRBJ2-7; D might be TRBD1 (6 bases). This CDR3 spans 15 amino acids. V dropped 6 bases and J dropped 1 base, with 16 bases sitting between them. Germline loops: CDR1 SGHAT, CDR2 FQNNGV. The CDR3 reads CASSSYGTPSYEQYF. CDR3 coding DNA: TGTGCCAGCAGTTCCTACGGGACACCTTCCTACGAGCAGTACTTC.

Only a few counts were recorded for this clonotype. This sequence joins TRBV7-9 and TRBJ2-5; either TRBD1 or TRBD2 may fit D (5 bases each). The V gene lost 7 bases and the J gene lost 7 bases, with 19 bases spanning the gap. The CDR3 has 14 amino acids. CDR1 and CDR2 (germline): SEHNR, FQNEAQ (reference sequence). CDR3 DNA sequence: TGTGCCAGCACCTGGGGGATCATACCAGGGACCCAGTACTTC. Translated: CASTWGIIPGTQYF.

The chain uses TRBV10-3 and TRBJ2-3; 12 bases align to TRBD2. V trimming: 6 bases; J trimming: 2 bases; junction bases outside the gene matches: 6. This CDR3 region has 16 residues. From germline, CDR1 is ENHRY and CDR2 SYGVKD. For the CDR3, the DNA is TGTGCCATCAGACCGACTAGCGGGGGCCCCACAGATACGCAGTATTTT. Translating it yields CAIRPTSGGPTDTQYF.

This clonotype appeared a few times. The chain's CDR3 is CASSLFGGLSGELFF. For the CDR3, the DNA is TGTGCCAGCAGTTTATTCGGGGGCCTTTCCGGGGAGCTGTTTTTT. The chain has TRBV12-3 or TRBV12-4 and TRBJ2-2; D may be TRBD1 or TRBD2 (6 bases each). CDR3 length: 15 amino acids. The ends were cut back, 2 bases at V and 6 bases at J, with 13 bases in the middle.

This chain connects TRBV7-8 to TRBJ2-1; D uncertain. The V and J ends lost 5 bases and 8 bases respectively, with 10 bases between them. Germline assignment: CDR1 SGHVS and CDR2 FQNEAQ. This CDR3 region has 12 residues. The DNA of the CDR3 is TGTGCCAGCAGCCGCGCCTTGGATGAGCAGTTCTTC. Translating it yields CASSRALDEQFF.

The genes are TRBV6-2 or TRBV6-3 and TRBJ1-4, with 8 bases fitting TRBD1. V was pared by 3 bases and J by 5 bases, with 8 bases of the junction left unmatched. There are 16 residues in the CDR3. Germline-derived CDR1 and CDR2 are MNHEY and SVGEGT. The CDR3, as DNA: TGTGCCAGCAGTTATGGGACAGGCTTCGGGAATGAAAAACTGTTTTTT. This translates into CASSYGTGFGNEKLFF.

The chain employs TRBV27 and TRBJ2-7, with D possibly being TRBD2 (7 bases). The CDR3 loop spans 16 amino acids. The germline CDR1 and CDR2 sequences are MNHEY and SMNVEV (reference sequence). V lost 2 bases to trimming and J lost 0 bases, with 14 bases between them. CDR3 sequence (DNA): TGTGCCAGCAGTTTAGAGGGGGGGCCCTACTCCTACGAGCAGTACTTC. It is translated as CASSLEGGPYSYEQYF.

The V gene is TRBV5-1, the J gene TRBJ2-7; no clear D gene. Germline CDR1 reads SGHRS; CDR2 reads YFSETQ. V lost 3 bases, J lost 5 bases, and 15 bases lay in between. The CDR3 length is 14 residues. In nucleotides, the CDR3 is TGCGCCAGCAGCTCCTCCATGGGAAGGGACGAGCAGTACTTC. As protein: CASSSSMGRDEQYF.

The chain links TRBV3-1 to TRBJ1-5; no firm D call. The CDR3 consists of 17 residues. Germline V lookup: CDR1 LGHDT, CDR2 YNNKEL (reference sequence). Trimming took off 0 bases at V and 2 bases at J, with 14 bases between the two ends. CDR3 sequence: CASSQDGDARGNQPQHF. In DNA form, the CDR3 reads TGTGCCAGCAGCCAAGATGGTGATGCGCGGGGCAATCAGCCCCAGCATTTT.

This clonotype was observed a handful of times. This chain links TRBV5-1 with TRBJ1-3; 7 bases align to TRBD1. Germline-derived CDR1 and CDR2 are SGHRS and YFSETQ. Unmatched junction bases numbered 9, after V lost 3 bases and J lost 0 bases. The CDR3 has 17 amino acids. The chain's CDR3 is CASSWTGQASSGNTIYF. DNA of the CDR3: TGCGCCAGCAGCTGGACCGGACAGGCCAGCTCTGGAAACACCATATATTTT.

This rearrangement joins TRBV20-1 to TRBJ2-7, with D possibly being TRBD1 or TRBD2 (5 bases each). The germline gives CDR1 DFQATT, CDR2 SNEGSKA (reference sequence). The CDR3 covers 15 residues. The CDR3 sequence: CCSWDPAQGSYEQYF. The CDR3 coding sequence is TGCTGTTCCTGGGACCCGGCTCAGGGCTCCTACGAGCAGTACTTC.

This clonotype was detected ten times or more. CDR3 in DNA: TGTGCCAGCAGCTTAGATAGGAGAGAGACCCAGTACTTC. This encodes CASSLDRRETQYF. J is TRBJ2-5 and V is TRBV7-2, with D uncertain. V was shortened by 1 base and J by 4 bases, with 7 bases between the two germline ends. CDR1 is SGHTA, CDR2 FQGNSA, per germline. This CDR3 is built from 13 residues.

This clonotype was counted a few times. The CDR3 protein is CASSVSGRESEKLFF. CDR3 coding DNA: TGTGCCAGCAGCGTATCGGGGCGTGAATCCGAAAAACTGTTTTTT. The gene calls are TRBV25-1 and TRBJ1-4; D is perhaps TRBD1 (5 bases). The CDR3 totals 15 residues. The germline V gene has CDR1 MGHDK and CDR2 SYGVNS. With 6 bases removed from V and 8 bases from J, the gap between germline ends came to 19 bases. Variable domain in full (rest from reference TRBV25-1 and TRBJ1-4): EADIYQTPRYLVIGTGKKITLECSQTMGHDKMYWYQQDPGMELHLIHYSYGVNSTEKGDLSSESTVSRIRTEHFPLTLESARPSHTSQYLCASSVSGRESEKLFFGSGTQLSVL.

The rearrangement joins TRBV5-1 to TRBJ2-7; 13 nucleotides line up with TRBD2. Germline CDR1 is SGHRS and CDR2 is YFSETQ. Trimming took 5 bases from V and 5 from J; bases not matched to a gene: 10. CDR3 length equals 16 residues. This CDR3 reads CASSPPGLAGVHEQYF. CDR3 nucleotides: TGCGCCAGCAGTCCCCCCGGACTAGCGGGAGTCCACGAGCAGTACTTC. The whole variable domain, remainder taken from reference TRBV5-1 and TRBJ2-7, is KAGVTQTPRYLIKTRGQQVTLSCSPISGHRSVSWYQQTPGQGLQFLFEYFSETQRNKGNFPGRFSGRQFSNSRSEMNVSTLELGDSALYLCASSPPGLAGVHEQYFGPGTRLTVT.